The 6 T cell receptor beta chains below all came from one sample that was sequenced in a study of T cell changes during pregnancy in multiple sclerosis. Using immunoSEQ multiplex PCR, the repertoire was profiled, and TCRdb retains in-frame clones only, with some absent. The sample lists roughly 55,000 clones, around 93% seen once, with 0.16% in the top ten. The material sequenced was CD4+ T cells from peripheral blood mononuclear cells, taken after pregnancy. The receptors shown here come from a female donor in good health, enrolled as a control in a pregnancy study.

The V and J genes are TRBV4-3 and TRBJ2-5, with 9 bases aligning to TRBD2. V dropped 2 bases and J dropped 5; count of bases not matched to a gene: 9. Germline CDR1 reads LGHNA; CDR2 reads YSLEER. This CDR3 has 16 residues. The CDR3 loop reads CASSQSGGLAGETQYF. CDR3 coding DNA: TGCGCCAGCAGCCAATCTGGGGGACTAGCCGGGGAGACCCAGTACTTC.

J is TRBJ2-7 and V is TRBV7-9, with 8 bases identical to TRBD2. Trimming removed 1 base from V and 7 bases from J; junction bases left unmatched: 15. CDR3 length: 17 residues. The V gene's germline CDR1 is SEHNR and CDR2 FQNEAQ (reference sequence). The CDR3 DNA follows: TGTGCCAGCAGCTTAGTAGCGGGGTCTTCACAGAGAGGGGAGCAGTACTTC. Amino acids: CASSLVAGSSQRGEQYF.

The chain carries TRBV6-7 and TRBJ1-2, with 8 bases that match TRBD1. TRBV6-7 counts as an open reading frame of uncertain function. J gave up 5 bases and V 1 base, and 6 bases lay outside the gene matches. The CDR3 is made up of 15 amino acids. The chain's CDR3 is CASSYCPDREYGYTF. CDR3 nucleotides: TGTGCCAGCAGTTACTGTCCGGACAGGGAGTATGGCTACACCTTC.

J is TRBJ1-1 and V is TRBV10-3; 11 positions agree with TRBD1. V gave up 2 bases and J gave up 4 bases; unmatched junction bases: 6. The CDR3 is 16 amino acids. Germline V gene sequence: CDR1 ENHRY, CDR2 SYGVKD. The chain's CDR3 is CAISEGQGARGTEAFF. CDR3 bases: TGTGCCATCAGTGAGGGACAGGGGGCGCGGGGCACTGAAGCTTTCTTT.

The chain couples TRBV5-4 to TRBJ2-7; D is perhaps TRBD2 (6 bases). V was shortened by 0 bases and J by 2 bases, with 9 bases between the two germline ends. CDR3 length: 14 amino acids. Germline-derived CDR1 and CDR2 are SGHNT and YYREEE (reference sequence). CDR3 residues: CASSLVGEAYEQYF. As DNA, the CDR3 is TGTGCCAGCAGCTTGGTAGGGGAGGCCTACGAGCAGTACTTC.

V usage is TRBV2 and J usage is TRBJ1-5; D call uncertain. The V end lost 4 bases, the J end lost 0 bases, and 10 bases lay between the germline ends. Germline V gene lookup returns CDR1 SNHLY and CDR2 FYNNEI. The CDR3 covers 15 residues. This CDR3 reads CASSGRQNSNQPQHF. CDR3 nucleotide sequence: TGTGCCAGCAGTGGGCGGCAGAATAGCAATCAGCCCCAGCATTTT.